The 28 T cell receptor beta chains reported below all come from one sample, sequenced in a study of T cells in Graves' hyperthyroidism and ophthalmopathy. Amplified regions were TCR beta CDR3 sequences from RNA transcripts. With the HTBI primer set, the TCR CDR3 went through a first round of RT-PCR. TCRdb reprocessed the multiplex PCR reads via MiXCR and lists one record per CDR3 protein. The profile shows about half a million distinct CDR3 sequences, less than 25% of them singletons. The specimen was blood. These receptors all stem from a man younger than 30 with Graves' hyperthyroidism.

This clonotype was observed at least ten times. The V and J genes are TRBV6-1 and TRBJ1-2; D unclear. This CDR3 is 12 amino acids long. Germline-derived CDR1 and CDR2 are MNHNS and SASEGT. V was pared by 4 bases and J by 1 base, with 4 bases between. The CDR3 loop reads CASSVVNYGYTF. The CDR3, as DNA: TGTGCCAGCAGTGTAGTTAACTATGGCTACACCTTC.

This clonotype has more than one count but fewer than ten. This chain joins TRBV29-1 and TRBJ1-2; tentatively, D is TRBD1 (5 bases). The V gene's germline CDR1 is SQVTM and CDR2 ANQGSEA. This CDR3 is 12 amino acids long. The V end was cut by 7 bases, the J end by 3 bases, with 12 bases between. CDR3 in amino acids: CSGPTGDYGYTF. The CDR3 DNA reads TGCAGCGGGCCCACAGGAGACTATGGCTACACCTTC.

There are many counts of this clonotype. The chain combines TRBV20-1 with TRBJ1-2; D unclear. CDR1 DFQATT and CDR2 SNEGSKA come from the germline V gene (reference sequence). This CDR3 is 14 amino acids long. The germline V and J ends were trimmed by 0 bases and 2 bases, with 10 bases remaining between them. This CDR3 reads CSAREGRLNYGYTF. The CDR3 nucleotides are TGCAGTGCTAGAGAAGGGCGTCTGAACTATGGCTACACCTTC.

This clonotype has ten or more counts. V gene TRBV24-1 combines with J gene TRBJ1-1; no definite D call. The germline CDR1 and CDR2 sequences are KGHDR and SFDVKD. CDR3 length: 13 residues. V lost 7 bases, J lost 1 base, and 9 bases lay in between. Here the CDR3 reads CATSLGRNTEAFF. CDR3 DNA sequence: TGTGCCACCAGCCTCGGACGGAACACTGAAGCTTTCTTT.

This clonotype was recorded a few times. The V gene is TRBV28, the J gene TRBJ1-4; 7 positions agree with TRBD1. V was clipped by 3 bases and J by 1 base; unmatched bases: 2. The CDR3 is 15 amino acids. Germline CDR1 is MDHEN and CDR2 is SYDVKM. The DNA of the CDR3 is TGTGCCAGCAGTTTTTGGGACAGAACTAATGAAAAACTGTTTTTT. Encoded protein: CASSFWDRTNEKLFF.

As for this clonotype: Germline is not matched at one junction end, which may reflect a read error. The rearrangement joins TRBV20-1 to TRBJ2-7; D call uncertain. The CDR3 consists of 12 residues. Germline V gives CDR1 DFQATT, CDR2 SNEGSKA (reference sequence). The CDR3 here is CGARVSSYEQYF. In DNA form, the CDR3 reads TGCGGTGCTAGAGTTTCATCCTACGAGCAGTACTTC.

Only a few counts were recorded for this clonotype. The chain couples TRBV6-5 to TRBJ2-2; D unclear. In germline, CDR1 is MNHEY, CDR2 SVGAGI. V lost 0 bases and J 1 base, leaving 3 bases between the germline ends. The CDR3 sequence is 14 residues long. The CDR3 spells CASSYSENTGELFF. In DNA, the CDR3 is TGTGCCAGCAGTTACTCAGAGAACACCGGGGAGCTGTTTTTT.

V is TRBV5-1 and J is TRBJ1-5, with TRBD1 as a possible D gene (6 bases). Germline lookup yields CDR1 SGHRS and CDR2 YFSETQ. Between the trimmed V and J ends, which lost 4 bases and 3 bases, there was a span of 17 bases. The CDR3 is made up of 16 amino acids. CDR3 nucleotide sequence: TGCGCCAGCAGCATGGCCATGGCAGGGGCCAATCAGCCCCAGCATTTT. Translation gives CASSMAMAGANQPQHF.

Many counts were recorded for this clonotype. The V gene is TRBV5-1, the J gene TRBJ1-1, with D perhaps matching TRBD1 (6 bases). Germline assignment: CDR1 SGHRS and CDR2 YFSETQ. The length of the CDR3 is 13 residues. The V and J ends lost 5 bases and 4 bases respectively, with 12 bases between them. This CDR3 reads CASSPRGFTEAFF. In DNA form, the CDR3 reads TGCGCCAGCAGTCCCAGGGGCTTCACTGAAGCTTTCTTT.

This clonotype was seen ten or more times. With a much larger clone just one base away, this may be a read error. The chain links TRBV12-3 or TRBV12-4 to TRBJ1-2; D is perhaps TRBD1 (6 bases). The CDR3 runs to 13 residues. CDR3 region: CASGFGQGNGYTF. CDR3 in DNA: TGTGCCAGCGGTTTCGGGCAGGGGAATGGCTACACCTTC.

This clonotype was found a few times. In nucleotides, the CDR3 is TGCGCCAGCACACCCCCAGACCGGCAAACCGGGGAGCTGTTTTTT. Encoded protein: CASTPPDRQTGELFF. The V and J genes are TRBV5-1 and TRBJ2-2; D ambiguous. The CDR3 covers 15 residues. Germline CDR1 reads SGHRS; CDR2 reads YFSETQ. Deletions cut 6 bases from V and 5 bases from J, with 17 bases between.

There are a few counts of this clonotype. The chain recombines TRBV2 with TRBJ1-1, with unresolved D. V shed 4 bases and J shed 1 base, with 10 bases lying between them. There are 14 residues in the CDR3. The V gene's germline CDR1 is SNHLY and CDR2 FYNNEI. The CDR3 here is CASSVILGNTEAFF. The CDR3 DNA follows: TGTGCCAGCAGTGTTATTCTGGGGAACACTGAAGCTTTCTTT.

Written as DNA, the CDR3 is TGTGCCAGTAGTTTCCGGGACGCAGGCGCTGAAGCTTTCTTT. It is translated as CASSFRDAGAEAFF. The genes are TRBV19 and TRBJ1-1, with D perhaps TRBD1 (5 bases). The CDR3 totals 14 residues. From germline, CDR1 is LNHDA and CDR2 SQIVND (reference sequence). V dropped 5 bases and J dropped 6 bases, with 16 bases sitting between them.

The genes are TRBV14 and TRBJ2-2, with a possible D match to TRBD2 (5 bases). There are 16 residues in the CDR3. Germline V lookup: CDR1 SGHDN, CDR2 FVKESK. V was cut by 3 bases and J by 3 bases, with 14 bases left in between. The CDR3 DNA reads TGTGCCAGCAGCCACAGGACTGGATCCCACACCGGGGAGCTGTTTTTT. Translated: CASSHRTGSHTGELFF.

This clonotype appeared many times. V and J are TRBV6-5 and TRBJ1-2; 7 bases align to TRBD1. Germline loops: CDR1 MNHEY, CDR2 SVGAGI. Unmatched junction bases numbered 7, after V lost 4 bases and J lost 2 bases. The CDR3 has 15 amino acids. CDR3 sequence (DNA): TGTGCCAGCAGTTCCGCCACGGACAGGAACTATGGCTACACCTTC. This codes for CASSSATDRNYGYTF.

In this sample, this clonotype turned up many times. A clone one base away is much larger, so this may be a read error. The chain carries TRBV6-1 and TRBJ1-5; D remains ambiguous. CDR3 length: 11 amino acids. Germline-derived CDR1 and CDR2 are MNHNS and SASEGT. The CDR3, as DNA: TGTGCCAGCAGTGACAATCAGTCCCAGCATTTT. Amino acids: CASSDNQSQHF.

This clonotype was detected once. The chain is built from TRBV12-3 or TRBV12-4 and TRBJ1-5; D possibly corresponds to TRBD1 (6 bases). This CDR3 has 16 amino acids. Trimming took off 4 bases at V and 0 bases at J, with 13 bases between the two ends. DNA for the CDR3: TGTGCCAGCAGTTCATCGACAGGCTATAGCAATCAGCCCCAGCATTTT. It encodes CASSSSTGYSNQPQHF.

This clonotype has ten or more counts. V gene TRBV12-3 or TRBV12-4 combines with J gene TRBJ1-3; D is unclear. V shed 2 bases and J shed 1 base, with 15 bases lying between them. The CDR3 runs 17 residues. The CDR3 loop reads CASSLTETATSGNTIYF. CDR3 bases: TGTGCCAGCAGTTTAACCGAGACGGCCACATCTGGAAACACCATATATTTT.

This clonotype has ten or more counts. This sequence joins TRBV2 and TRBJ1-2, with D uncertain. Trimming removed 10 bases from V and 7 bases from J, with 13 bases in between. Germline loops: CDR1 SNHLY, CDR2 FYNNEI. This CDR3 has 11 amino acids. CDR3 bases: TGTGCCATCGCTAATCGTCCTGGCTACACCTTC. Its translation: CAIANRPGYTF.

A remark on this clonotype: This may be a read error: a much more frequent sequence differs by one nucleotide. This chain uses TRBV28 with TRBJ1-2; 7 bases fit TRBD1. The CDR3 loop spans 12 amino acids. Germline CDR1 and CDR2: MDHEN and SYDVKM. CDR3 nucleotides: TGTGCCCGCAGCCGGGACAGCTATGGCTACACCTTC. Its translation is CARSRDSYGYTF.

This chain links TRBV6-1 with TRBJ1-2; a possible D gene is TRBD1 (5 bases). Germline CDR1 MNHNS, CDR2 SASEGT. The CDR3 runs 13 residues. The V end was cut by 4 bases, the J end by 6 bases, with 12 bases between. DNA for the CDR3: TGTGCCAGCAGTGTTTCCGGGGGGGATGGCTACACCTTC. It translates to CASSVSGGDGYTF.

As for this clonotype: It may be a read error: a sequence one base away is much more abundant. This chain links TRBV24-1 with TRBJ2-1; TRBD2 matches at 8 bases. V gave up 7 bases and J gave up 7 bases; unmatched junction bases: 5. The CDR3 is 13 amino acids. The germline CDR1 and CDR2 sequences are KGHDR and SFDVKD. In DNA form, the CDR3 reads TGTGCCACCAGCGTTAGCGGGAATAATGAGCAGTTCTTC. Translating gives CATSVSGNNEQFF.

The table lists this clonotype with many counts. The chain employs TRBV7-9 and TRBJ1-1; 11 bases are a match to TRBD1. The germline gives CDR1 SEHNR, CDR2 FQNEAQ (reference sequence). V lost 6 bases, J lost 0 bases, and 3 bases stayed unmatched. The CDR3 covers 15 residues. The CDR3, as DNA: TGTGCCAGCAGGCCGGGACAGGGGGTGAACACTGAAGCTTTCTTT. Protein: CASRPGQGVNTEAFF.

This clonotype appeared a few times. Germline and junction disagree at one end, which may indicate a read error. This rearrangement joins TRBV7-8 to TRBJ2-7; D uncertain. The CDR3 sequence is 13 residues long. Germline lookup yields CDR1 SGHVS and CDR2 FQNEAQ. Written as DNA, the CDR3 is TGTGCCAGCAGCGCCTATCTTGAGGTACAGAGGTTCTTC. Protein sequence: CASSAYLEVQRFF. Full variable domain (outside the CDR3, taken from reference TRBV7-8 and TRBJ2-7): GAGVSQSPRYKVAKRGQDVALRCDPISGHVSLFWYQQALGQGPEFLTYFQNEAQLDKSGLPSDRFFAERPEGSVSTLKIQRTQQEDSAVYLCASSAYLEVQRFFGPGTRLTVT.

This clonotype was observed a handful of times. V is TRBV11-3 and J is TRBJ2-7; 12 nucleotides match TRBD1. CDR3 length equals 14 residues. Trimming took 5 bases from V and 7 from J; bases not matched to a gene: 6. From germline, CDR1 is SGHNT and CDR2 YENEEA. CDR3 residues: CASSGDRGLKEQYF. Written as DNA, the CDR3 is TGTGCCAGCAGCGGGGACAGGGGGCTTAAAGAGCAGTACTTC.

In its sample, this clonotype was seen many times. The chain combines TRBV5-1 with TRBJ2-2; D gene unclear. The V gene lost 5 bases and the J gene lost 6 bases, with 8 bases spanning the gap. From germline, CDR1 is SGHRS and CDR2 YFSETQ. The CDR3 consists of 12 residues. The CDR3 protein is CASRLGAGELFF. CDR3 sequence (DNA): TGCGCCAGCAGGCTGGGCGCCGGGGAGCTGTTTTTT. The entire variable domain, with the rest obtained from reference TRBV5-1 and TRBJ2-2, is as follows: KAGVTQTPRYLIKTRGQQVTLSCSPISGHRSVSWYQQTPGQGLQFLFEYFSETQRNKGNFPGRFSGRQFSNSRSEMNVSTLELGDSALYLCASRLGAGELFFGEGSRLTVL.

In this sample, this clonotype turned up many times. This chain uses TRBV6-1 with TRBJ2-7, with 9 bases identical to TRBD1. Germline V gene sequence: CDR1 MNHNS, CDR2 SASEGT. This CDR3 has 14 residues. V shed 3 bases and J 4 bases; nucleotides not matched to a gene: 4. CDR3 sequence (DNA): TGTGCCAGCAGTGACGGGACAGGGTTTTACGAGCAGTACTTC. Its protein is CASSDGTGFYEQYF.

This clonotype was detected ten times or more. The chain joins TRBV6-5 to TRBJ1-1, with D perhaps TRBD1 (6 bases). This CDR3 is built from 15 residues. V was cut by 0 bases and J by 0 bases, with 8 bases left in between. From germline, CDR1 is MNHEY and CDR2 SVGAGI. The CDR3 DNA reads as TGTGCCAGCAGTTACTCGACAGGTATGAACACTGAAGCTTTCTTT. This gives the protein CASSYSTGMNTEAFF.